This record concerns one T cell receptor (beta chain) sequence. These data are taken from a study of blood T cell repertoires in COVID-19. Profiling relied on immunoSEQ multiplex PCR, and the TCRdb table lists in-frame clones only, not all of them. The table lists some 330,000 clones, roughly 86% of them singletons. The sequence was collected from a man between 35 and 55 years old in a cohort exposed to, infected with or recovered from COVID-19 (not recorded which). Sample: PBMCs or T cells enriched from blood (not recorded which).

The CDR3 DNA reads TGTGCCAGCAGCCTTGCGCGGGCGTTCGATGAGCAGTTCTTC. Amino acids: CASSLARAFDEQFF. The V and J genes are TRBV3-1 (or the pseudogene TRBV3-2) and TRBJ2-1; D is possibly TRBD2 (5 bases). Trimming shortened V by 4 bases and J by 8 bases, and 15 bases separated the two germline ends. There are 14 residues in the CDR3. CDR1 and CDR2 from the germline V gene are LGHDT and YNNKEL (reference sequence).